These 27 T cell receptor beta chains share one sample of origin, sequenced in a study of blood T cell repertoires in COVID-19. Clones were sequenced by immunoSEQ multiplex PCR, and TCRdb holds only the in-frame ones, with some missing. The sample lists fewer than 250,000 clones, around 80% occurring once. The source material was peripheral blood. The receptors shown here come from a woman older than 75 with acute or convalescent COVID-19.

The CDR3 bases are TGTGCCAGCAGTTTACAGACAGGGGTGAACACTGAAGCTTTCTTT. Its protein product is CASSLQTGVNTEAFF. This sequence joins TRBV27 and TRBJ1-1; TRBD1 matches at 8 bases. The V gene's germline CDR1 is MNHEY and CDR2 SMNVEV (reference sequence). V was pared by 2 bases and J by 0 bases, with 2 bases of the junction left unmatched. There are 15 residues in the CDR3.

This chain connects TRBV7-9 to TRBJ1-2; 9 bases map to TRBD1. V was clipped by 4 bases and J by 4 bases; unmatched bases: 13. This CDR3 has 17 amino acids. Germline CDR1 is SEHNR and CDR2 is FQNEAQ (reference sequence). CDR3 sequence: CASSYPGQGRNSYGYTF. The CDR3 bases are TGTGCCAGCAGCTACCCCGGACAGGGGAGGAATAGCTATGGCTACACCTTC.

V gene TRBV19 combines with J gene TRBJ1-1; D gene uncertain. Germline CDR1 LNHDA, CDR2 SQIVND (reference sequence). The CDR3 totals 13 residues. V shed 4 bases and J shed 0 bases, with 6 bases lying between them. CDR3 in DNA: TGTGCCAGTAGTACCCCCATGAACACTGAAGCTTTCTTT. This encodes CASSTPMNTEAFF.

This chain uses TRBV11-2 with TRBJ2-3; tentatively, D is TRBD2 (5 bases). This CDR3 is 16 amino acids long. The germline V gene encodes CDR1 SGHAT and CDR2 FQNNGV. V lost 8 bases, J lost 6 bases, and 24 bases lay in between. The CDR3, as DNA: TGTGCCAGCGGCGGGCCGGGGAGAGGTATCGACGATACGCAGTATTTT. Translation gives CASGGPGRGIDDTQYF. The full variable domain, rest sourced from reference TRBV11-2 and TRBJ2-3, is EAGVAQSPRYKIIEKRQSVAFWCNPISGHATLYWYQQILGQGPKLLIQFQNNGVVDDSQLPKDRFSAERLKGVDSTLKIQPAKLEDSAVYLCASGGPGRGIDDTQYFGPGTRLTVL.

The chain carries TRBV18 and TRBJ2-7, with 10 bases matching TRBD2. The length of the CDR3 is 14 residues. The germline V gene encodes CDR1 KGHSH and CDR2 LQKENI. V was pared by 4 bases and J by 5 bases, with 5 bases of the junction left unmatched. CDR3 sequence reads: CASSRSGTSDEQYF. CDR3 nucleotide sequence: TGTGCCAGCTCACGGTCCGGGACTAGCGACGAGCAGTACTTC.

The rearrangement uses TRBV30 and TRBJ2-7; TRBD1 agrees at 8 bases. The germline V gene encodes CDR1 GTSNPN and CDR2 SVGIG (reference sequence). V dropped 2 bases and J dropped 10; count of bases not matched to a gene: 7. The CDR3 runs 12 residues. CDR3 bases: TGTGCCTGGAGTCCCGGACAGGGACGACAGTACTTC. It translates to CAWSPGQGRQYF.

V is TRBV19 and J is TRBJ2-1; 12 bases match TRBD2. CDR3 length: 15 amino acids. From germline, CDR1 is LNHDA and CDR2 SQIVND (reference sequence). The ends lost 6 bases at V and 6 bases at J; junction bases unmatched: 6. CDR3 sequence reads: CASSQLAGGGNEQFF. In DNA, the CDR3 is TGTGCCAGTAGCCAACTAGCGGGGGGCGGCAATGAGCAGTTCTTC.

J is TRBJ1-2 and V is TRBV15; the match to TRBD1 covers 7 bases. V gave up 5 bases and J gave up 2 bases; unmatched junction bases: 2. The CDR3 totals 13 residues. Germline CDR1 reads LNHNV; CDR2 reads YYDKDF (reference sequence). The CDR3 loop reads CATSEGQNYGYTF. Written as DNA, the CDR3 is TGTGCCACCAGCGAGGGACAGAACTATGGCTACACCTTC.

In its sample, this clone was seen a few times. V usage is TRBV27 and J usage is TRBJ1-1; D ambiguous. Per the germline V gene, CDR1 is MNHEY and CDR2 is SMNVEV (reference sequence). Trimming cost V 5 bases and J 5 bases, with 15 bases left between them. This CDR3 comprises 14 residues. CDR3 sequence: CASSNQLGRTEAFF. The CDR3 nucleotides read TGTGCCAGCAGTAATCAACTGGGGAGGACTGAAGCTTTCTTT.

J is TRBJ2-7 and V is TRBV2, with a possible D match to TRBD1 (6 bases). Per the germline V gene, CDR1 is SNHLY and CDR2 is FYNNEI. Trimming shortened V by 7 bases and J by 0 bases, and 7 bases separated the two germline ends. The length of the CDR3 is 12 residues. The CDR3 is CASKGHSYEQYF. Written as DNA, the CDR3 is TGTGCCAGCAAGGGACACTCCTACGAGCAGTACTTC.

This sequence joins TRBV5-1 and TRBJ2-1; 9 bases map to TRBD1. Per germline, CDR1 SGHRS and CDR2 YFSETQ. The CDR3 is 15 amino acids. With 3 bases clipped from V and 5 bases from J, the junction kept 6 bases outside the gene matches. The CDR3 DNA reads TGCGCCAGCAGCTCAGTACAGGGGGCGAACAATGAGCAGTTCTTC. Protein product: CASSSVQGANNEQFF.

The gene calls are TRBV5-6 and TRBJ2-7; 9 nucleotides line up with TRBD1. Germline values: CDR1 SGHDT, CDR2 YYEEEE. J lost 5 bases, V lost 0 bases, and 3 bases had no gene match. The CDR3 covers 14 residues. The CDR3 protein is CASSLGDRAHEQYF. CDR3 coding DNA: TGTGCCAGCAGCTTGGGGGACAGGGCGCACGAGCAGTACTTC.

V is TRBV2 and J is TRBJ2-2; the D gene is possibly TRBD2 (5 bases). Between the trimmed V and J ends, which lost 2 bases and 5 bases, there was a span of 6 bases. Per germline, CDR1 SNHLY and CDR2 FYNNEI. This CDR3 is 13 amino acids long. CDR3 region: CASSESGTGELFF. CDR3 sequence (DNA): TGTGCCAGCAGTGAATCGGGAACCGGGGAGCTGTTTTTT.

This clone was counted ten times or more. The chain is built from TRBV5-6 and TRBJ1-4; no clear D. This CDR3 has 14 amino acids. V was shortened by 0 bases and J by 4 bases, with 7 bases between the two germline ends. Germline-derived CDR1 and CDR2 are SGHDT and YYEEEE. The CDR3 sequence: CASSLGTVNEKLFF. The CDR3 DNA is TGTGCCAGCAGCTTGGGAACAGTTAATGAAAAACTGTTTTTT.

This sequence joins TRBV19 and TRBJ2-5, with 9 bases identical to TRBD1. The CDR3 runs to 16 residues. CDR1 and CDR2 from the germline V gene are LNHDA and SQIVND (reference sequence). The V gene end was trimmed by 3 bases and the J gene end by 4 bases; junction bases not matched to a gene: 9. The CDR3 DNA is TGTGCCAGTAGTATGCTCGGGACAGGGAGAACAGAGACCCAGTACTTC. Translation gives CASSMLGTGRTETQYF.

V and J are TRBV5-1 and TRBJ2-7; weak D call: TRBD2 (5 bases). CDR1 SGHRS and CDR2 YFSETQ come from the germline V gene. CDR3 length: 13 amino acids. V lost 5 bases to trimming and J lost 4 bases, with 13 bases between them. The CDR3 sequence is CASRPDGSYEQYF. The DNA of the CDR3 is TGCGCCAGCAGGCCTGATGGGAGTTACGAGCAGTACTTC.

The CDR3 nucleotides are TGTGCCAGCAGGGACTTTAAGAGGTACGAGCAGTACTTC. It codes for CASRDFKRYEQYF. The chain links TRBV6-5 to TRBJ2-7, with D maybe TRBD2 (5 bases). The CDR3 loop spans 13 amino acids. The V gene lost 6 bases and the J gene lost 4 bases, with 13 bases spanning the gap. Germline CDR1 MNHEY, CDR2 SVGAGI.

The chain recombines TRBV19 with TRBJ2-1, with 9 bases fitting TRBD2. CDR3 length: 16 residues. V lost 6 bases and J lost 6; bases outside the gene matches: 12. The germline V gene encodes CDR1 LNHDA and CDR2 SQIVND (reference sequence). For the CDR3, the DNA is TGTGCCAGTAGGCAAACCCAGGCGGGAGGGGGCAATGAGCAGTTCTTC. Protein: CASRQTQAGGGNEQFF.

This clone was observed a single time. The CDR3 spells CAWSVRSRATEAFF. CDR3 DNA sequence: TGTGCCTGGAGTGTACGAAGTCGAGCTACTGAAGCTTTCTTT. The V call is TRBV30, the J call TRBJ1-1; D gene unclear. Germline V lookup: CDR1 GTSNPN, CDR2 SVGIG (reference sequence). V was clipped by 0 bases and J by 5 bases, with 13 bases between them. The CDR3 sequence is 14 residues long.

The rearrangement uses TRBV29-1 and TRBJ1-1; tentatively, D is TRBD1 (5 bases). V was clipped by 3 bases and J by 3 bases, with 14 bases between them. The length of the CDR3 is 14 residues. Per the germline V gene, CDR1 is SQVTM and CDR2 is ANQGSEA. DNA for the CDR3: TGCAGCGTTGACGCCGCGGGGGTGGACACTGAAGCTTTCTTT. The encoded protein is CSVDAAGVDTEAFF.

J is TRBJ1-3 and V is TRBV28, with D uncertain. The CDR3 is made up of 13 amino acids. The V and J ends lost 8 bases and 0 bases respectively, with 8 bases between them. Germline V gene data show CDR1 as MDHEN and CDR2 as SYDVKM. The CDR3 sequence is CASVGFSGNTIYF. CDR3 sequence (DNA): TGTGCCAGCGTCGGGTTCTCTGGAAACACCATATATTTT.

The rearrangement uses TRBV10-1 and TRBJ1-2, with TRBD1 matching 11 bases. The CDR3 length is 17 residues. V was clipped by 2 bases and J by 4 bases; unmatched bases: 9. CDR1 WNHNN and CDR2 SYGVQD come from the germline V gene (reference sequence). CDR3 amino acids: CASSEQRWDRGCYGYTF. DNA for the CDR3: TGCGCCAGCAGTGAGCAAAGGTGGGACAGGGGGTGCTATGGCTACACCTTC.

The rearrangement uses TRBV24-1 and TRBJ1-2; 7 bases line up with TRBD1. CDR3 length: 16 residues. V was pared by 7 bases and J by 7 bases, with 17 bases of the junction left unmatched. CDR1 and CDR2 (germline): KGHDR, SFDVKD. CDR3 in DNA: TGTGCCACCAGCGCACCTCATACAGGGGAGGAGAGTGGCTACACCTTC. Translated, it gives CATSAPHTGEESGYTF.

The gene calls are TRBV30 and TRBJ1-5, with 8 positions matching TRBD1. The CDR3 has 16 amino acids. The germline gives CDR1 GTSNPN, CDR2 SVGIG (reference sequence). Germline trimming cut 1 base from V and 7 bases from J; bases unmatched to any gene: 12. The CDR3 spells CAWSGQGARVWQPQHF. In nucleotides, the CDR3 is TGTGCCTGGAGTGGGCAGGGGGCGCGGGTCTGGCAGCCCCAGCATTTT.

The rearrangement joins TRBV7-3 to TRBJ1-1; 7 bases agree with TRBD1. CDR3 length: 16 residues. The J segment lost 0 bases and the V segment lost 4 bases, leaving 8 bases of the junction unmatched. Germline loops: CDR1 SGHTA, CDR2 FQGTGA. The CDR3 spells CASSSSQGGMNTEAFF. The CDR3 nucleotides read TGTGCCAGCAGCTCTTCCCAGGGGGGCATGAACACTGAAGCTTTCTTT.

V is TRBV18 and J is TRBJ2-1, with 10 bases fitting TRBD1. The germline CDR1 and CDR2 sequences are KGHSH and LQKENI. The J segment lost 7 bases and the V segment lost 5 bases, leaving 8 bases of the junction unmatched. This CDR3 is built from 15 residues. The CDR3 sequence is CASSFRDRGENEQFF. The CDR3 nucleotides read TGTGCCAGCTCATTCCGGGACAGGGGTGAGAATGAGCAGTTCTTC.

The DNA of the CDR3 is TGTGCCAGTAGAGGAGGGGCACACACTGAAGCTTTCTTT. It specifies CASRGGAHTEAFF. This chain connects TRBV19 to TRBJ1-1; possibly TRBD1 for D (5 bases). Trimming stripped 6 bases from V and 3 bases from J, with 11 bases between. Germline V gene sequence: CDR1 LNHDA, CDR2 SQIVND (reference sequence). The CDR3 spans 13 residues.